A selection of T cell receptor beta chains follows, all from one sample in a study of shared clonotypes between healthy human individuals. Libraries were prepared by immunoSEQ multiplex PCR; TCRdb keeps only in-frame clonotypes and omits some of them. Of approximately 600,000 clones listed, about 95% were seen once; the top ten hold around 0.11%. Sequenced: naive CD8+ T cells sorted from blood. These TCRs come from a woman aged 30 to 39 in good health. Each CDR3 is given with its conserved first and last residue. D genes are given only for firm matches. Clone size is not always given. Where it is, it says once, few, many or a class for expanded clones.

TRBD2	TRBV13	TRBJ2-7	-	TGTGCCAGCAGCCCACCCCGGGAGGGCCTGGACGAGCAGTACTTC	CASSPPREGLDEQYF
-	TRBV4-1	TRBJ2-7	-	TGCGCCAGCAGCCAAGATTTCCGGACGGTAATCTACGAGCAGTACTTC	CASSQDFRTVIYEQYF
-	TRBV2	TRBJ1-3	few	TGTGCCAGCAGTGATACTACTAGCTCTGGAAACACCATATATTTT	CASSDTTSSGNTIYF
TRBD1	TRBV9	TRBJ1-1	-	TGTGCCAGCAGCGAGAATACCGGGACAGCGAACACTGAAGCTTTCTTT	CASSENTGTANTEAFF
-	TRBV23-1	TRBJ2-6	-	TGCGCCAGCAGTCAATCACCCGGGTCCGACTCTGGGGCCAACGTCCTGACTTTC	CASSQSPGSDSGANVLTF
-	TRBV7-8	TRBJ2-1	once	TGTGCCAGCACGGTGGGGGCCGCCTACAATGAGCAGTTCTTC	CASTVGAAYNEQFF
-	TRBV5-5	TRBJ1-1	-	TGTGCCAGCAGCTTAGTAACGAACACTGAAGCTTTCTTT	CASSLVTNTEAFF
-	TRBV4-1	TRBJ2-5	-	TGCGCCAGCAGCCCGGGCAGTCAAGAGACCCAGTACTTC	CASSPGSQETQYF
-	TRBV28	TRBJ1-1	-	TGTGCCAGCAGTTCGCCCTGGCAAGAGAACACTGAAGCTTTCTTT	CASSSPWQENTEAFF
-	TRBV19	TRBJ2-7	-	TGTGCCAGTAGTATTGATCTAGAAGGAACCGAGCAGTACTTC	CASSIDLEGTEQYF
TRBD2	TRBV30	TRBJ2-5	-	TGTGCCTGGAGGGGGGGGAACCAAGAGACCCAGTACTTC	CAWRGGNQETQYF
TRBD2	TRBV7-8	TRBJ2-5	-	TGTGCCAGCAGCTTAGATCTGGGTAGCGGGAGAGAGACCCAGTACTTC	CASSLDLGSGRETQYF
-	TRBV21-1	TRBJ2-7	-	TGTGCCAGCAGCAAAGAAGCTAGGGCGGATTCCTACGAGCAGTACTTC	CASSKEARADSYEQYF
-	TRBV7-9	TRBJ1-4	-	TGTGCCAGCAGCATTAGGACTAATGAAAAACTGTTTTTT	CASSIRTNEKLFF